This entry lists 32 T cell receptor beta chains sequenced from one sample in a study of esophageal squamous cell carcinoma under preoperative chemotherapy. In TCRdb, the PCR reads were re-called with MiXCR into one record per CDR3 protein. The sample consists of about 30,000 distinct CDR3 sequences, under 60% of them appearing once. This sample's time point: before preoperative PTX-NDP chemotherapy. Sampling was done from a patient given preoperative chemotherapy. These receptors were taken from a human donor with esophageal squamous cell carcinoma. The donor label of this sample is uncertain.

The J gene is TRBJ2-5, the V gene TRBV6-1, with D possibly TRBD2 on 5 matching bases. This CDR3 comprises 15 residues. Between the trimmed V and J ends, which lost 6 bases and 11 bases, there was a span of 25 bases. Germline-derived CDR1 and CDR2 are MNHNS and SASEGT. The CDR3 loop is CASSQRSEARAKQYF. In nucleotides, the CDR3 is TGTGCCAGCAGCCAAAGGTCGGAGGCCCGAGCCAAGCAGTACTTC.

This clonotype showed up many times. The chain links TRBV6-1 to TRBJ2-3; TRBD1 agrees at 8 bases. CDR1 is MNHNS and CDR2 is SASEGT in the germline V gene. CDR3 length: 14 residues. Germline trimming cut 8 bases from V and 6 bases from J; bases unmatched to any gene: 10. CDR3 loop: CASRQGPLLDTQYF. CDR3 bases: TGTGCCAGCCGACAGGGGCCCCTTTTGGATACGCAGTATTTT.

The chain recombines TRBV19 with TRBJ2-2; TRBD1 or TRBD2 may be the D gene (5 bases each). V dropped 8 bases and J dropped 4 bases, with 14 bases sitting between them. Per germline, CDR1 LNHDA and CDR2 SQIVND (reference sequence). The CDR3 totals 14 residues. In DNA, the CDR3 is TGTGCCAGTCGACGGGACGGACTCACCGGGGAGCTGTTTTTT. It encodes CASRRDGLTGELFF.

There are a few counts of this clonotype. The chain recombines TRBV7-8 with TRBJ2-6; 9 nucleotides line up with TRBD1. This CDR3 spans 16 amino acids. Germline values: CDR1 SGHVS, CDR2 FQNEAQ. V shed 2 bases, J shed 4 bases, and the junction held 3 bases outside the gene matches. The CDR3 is CASSLNRGLGANVLTF. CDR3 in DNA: TGTGCCAGCAGCTTAAACAGGGGGCTCGGGGCCAACGTCCTGACTTTC.

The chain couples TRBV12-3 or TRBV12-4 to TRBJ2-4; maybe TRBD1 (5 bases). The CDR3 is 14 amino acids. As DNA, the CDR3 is TGTGCGGGGCTCGCCGGCCGGGCCAAAAACATTCAGTACTTC. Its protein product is CAGLAGRAKNIQYF.

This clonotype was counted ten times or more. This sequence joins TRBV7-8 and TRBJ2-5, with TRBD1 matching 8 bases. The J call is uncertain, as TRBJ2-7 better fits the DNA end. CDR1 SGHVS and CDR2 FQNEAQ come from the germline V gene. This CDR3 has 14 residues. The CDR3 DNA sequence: TGTGCCAGCAGCAATAGGACAGGGTGGGCCGAGCAGTACTTC. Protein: CASSNRTGWAEQYF.

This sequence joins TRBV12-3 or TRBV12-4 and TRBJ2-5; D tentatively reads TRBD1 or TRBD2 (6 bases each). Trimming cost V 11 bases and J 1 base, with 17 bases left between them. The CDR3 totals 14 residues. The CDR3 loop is CAGPGGGAQETQYF. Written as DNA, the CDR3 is TGTGCCGGGCCCGGGGGCGGGGCCCAAGAGACCCAGTACTTC.

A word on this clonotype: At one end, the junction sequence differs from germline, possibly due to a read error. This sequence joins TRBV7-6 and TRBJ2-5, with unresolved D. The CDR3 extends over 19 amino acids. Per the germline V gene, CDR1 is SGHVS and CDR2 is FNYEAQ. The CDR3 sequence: CASSLDPAIGGGAQDTQYF. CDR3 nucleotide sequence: TGTGCCAGCAGCTTGGATCCGGCCATCGGCGGCGGAGCCCAAGACACCCAGTACTTC.

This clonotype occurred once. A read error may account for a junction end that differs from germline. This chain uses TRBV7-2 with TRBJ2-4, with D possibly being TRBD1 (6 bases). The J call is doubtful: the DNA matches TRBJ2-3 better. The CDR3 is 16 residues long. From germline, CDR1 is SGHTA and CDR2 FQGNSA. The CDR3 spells CASSAQGRRATNTQYF. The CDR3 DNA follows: TGTGCCAGCAGCGCCCAGGGGCGGAGAGCGACAAATACTCAGTATTTT.

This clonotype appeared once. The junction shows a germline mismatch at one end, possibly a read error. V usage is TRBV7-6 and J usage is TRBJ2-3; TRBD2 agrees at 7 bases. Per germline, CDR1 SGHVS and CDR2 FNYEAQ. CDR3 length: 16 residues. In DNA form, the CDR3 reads TGTGCCAGCAGCTTAATGGGGGGGTGGGCCAAAGATACGCAGTATTTC. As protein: CASSLMGGWAKDTQYF.

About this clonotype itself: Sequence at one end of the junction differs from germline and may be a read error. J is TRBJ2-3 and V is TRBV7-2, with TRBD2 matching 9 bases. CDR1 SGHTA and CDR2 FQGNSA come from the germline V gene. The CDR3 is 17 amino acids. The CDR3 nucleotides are TGTGCCAGCAGCGCGGGAGCGGGGGGACGGGGGGCAGAGACGCAGTATTTC. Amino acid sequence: CASSAGAGGRGAETQYF.

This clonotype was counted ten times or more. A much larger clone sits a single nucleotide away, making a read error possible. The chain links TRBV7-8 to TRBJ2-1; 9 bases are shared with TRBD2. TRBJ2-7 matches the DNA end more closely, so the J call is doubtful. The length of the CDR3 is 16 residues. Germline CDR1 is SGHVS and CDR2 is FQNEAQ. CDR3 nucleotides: TGTGCCAGCAGCCAACTTGGGGTAGCGGGAGTGGTTGAGCAGTACTTC. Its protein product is CASSQLGVAGVVEQYF.

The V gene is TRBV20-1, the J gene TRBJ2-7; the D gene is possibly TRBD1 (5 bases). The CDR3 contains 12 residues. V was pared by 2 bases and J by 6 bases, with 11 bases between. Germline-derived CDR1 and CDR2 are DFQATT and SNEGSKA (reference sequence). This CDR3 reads CSARPGHREQYF. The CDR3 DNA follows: TGCAGTGCTAGACCTGGACACCGCGAGCAGTACTTC.

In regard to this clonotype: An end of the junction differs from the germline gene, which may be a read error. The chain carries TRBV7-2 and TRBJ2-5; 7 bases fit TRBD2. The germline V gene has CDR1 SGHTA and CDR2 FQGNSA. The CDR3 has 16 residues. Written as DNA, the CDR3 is TGTGCCAGCAGGGGACTGGGGGGGAGTGGGCCAGAGACCCAGTATTTC. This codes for CASRGLGGSGPETQYF.

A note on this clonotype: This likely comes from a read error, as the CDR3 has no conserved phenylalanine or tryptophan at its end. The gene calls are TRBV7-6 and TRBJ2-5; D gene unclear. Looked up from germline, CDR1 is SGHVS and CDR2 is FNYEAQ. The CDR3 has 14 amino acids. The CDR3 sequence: CARSFDGHQATQYS. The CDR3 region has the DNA TGTGCCAGGAGCTTTGACGGGCACCAAGCGACCCAGTACTCG.

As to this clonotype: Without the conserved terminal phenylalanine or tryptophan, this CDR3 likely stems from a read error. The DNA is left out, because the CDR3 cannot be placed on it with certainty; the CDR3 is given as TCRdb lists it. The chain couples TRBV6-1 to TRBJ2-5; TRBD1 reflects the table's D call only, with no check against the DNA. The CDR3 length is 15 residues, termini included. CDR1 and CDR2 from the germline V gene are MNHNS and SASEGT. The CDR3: CASTPVCPITVSRVP.

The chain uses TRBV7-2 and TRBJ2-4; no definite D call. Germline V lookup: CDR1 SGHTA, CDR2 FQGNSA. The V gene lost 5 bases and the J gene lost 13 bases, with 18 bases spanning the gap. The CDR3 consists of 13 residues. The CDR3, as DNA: TGTGCCAGCAGCACCCCCCCCCCCACGCCCCAGTACTTC. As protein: CASSTPPPTPQYF.

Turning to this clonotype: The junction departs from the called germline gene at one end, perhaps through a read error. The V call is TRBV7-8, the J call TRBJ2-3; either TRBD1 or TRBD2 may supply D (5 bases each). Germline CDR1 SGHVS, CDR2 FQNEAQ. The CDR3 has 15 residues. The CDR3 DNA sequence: TGTGGCAGCAGCTCGGGGCAGTGGGCCACAAATACGCAGTATTTC. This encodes CGSSSGQWATNTQYF.

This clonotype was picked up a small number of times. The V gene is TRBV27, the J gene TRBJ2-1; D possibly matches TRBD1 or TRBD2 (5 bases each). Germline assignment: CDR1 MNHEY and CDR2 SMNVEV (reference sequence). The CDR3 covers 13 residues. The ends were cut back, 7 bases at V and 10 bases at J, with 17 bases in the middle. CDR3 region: CASTTTGTREQFF. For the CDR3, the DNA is TGTGCCAGCACAACGACCGGGACCCGAGAGCAGTTCTTC.

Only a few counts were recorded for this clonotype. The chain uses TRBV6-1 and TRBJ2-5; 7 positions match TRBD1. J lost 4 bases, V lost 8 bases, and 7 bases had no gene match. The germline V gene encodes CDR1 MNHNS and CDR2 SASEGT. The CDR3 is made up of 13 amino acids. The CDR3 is CASVWTGRETQYF. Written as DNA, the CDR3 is TGTGCCAGCGTCTGGACAGGACGAGAGACCCAGTACTTC.

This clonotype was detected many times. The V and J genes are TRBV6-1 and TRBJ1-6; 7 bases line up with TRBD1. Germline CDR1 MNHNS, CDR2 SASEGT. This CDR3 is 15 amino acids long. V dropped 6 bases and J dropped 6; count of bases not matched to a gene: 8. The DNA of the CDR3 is TGTGCCAGCAGCCCCACGACAGGGTCTAATTCACCCCTCCACTTT. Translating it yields CASSPTTGSNSPLHF.

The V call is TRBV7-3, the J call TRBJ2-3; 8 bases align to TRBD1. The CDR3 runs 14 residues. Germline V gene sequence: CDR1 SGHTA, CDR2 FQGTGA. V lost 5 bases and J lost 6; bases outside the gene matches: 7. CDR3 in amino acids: CASSRPGQGDTQYF. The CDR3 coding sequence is TGTGCCAGCAGCCGCCCAGGACAGGGCGATACGCAGTATTTT.

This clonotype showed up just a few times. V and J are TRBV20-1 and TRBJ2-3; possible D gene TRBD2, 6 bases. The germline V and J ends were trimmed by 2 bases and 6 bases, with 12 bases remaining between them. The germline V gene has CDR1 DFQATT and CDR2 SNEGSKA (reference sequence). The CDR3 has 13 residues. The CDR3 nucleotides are TGCAGTGCTAGACAGGAGGGACCCGATACGCAGTATTTT. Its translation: CSARQEGPDTQYF.

CDR3 in DNA: TGTGCCAGCAGCTTGCGCGGGTTTGGCACAGATACGCAGTATTTT. Translated: CASSLRGFGTDTQYF. The J gene is TRBJ2-3, the V gene TRBV11-2; D perhaps matches TRBD2 (5 bases). V was cut by 3 bases and J by 1 base, with 11 bases left in between. The CDR3 loop spans 15 amino acids. Looked up from germline, CDR1 is SGHAT and CDR2 is FQNNGV.

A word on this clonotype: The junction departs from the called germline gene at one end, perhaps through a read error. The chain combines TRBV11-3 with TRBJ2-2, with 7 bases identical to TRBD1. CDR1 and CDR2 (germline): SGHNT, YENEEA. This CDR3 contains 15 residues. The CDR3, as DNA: TGTGCCAGCAGCCAAGGACATGGGAACACAGGGGCGCTGTTTTTT. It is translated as CASSQGHGNTGALFF.

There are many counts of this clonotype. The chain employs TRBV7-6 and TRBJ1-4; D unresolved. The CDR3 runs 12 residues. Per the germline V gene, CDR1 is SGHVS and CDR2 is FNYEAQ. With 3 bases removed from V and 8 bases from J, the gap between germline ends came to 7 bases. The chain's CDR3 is CASSLDGEKLFF. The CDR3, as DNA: TGTGCCAGCAGCTTGGACGGGGAAAAACTGTTTTTT.

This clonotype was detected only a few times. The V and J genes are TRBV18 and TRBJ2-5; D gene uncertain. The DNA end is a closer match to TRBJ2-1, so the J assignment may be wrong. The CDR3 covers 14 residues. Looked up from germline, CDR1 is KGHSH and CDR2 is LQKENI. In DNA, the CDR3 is TGTGCCAGCTCACCACTAAACGGATACAATGAGCAGTTCTTC. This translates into CASSPLNGYNEQFF.

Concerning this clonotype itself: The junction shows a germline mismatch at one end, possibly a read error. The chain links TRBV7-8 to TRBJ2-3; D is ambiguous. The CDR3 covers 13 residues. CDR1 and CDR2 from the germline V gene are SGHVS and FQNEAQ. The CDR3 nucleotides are TGTGCCAGCAACTTAGCAAAGACCGGTACGCAGTATTTT. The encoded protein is CASNLAKTGTQYF.

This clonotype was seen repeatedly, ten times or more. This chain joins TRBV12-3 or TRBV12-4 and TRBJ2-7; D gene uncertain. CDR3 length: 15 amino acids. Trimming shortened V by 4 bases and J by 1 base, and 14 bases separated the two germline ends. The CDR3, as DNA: TGTGCCAGCAGTTACTCTCGCGGAGTTTCCTACGAGCAGTACTTC. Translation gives CASSYSRGVSYEQYF.

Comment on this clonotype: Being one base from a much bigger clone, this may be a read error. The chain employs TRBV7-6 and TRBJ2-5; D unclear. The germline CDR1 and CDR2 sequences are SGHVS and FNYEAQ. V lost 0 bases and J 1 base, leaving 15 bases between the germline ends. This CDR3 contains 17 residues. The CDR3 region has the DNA TGTGCCAGCAGCTTAGCGGTCCGGACCGCCGTCCAAGAGACCCAGTACTTC. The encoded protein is CASSLAVRTAVQETQYF.

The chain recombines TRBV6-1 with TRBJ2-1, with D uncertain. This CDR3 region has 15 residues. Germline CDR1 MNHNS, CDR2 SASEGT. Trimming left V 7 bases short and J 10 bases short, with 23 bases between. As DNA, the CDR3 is TGTGCCAGCAACCTCATCCCCGACTCCTACTACGAGCAGTTCTTC. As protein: CASNLIPDSYYEQFF.

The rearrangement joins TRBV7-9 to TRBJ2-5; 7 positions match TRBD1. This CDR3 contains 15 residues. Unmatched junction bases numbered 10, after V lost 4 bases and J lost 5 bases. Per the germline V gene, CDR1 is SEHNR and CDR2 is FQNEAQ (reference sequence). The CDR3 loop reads CASSSLTGTVETQYF. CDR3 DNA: TGTGCCAGCAGCTCCCTGACAGGGACGGTCGAGACCCAGTACTTC.